A selection of T cell receptor beta chains follows, all from one sample in a study of regulatory T cells in long-lasting Graves disease. TCRdb re-analysed the multiplex PCR reads in MiXCR, keeping a single row per CDR3 protein. Among about 430,000 distinct CDR3 sequences listed, roughly 15% were seen once. In addition, the sample was reused for a study of T cells in Graves' hyperthyroidism and ophthalmopathy.

This specimen consisted of peripheral blood mononuclear cells (PBMCs), obtained at new diagnosis, from a patient treated with antithyroid drugs. The receptors stem from a woman between 40 and 55 years old with Graves disease. CDR3s include the opening cysteine and the closing phenylalanine or tryptophan. The D gene is left open where the match is weak. Size is stated for part of the rows, as once, few or many counts, or as a class when the clone is expanded.

V	J	D	size	DNA	CDR3
TRBV4-1	TRBJ1-1	-	-	TGCGCCAGCAGCTTTCGCGGAGGGGTCGGGGACACTGAAGCTTTCTTT	CASSFRGGVGDTEAFF
TRBV15	TRBJ2-1	TRBD1	few	TGTGCCACCAGCGGGGACAGGGGGGAGTACAATGAGCAGTTCTTC	CATSGDRGEYNEQFF
TRBV12-3/TRBV12-4	TRBJ2-5	TRBD2	many	TGTGCCAGCAGTTCCATACTAGCGGCCCAAGAGACCCAGTACTTC	CASSSILAAQETQYF
TRBV2	TRBJ2-3	TRBD1	many	TGTGCCAGCACCCGACAGGGCCCAGATACGCAGTATTTT	CASTRQGPDTQYF
TRBV11-2	TRBJ2-7	TRBD1	many	TGTGCCAGCAGCCAAACAGGGGGTTCCTACGAGCAGTACTTC	CASSQTGGSYEQYF
TRBV20-1	TRBJ2-5	-	-	TGCAGTGCTAACAACGAGGGGCCGTTTCAAGAGACCCAGTACTTC	CSANNEGPFQETQYF
TRBV20-1	TRBJ2-7	-	many	TGCAGTGCTAGCCTCAAGGGACTTGCGTACGAGCAGTACTTC	CSASLKGLAYEQYF
TRBV5-4	TRBJ2-2	TRBD2	-	TGTGCCAGCAGCGGAGGGCGGGGGATCGCCGGGGAGCTGTTTTTT	CASSGGRGIAGELFF
TRBV6-1	TRBJ1-5	-	-	TGTGCCAGCAGATTTTCCGACGATAGCAATCAGCCCCAGCATTTT	CASRFSDDSNQPQHF
TRBV6-2/TRBV6-3	TRBJ2-2	-	many	TGTGCCAGCAGGCTATATGCCGGGGAGCTGTTTTTT	CASRLYAGELFF
TRBV29-1	TRBJ1-2	-	many	TGCAGCGTTGAATCGGAGTCTGGCTACACCTTC	CSVESESGYTF
TRBV27	TRBJ2-1	-	many	TGTGCCAGCAGTTCCACTGGTGAGCGGCCCTCCTACAATGAGCAGTTCTTC	CASSSTGERPSYNEQFF
TRBV5-1	TRBJ2-1	TRBD1	few	TGCGCCAGCAGATGGACAGGGGGCGTCGATGAGCAGTTCTTC	CASRWTGGVDEQFF
TRBV20-1	TRBJ2-5	-	-	TGCAGTGCTAGTCGGGGTGCAGAGACCCAGTACTTC	CSASRGAETQYF
TRBV11-3	TRBJ2-1	TRBD1	many	TGTGCCAGCAGCTTTGGACAGGGGGCGCATAATGAGCAGTTCTTC	CASSFGQGAHNEQFF
TRBV15	TRBJ1-5	-	-	TGTGCCACCAGCAGAGAGGGTTGGGGCAATCAGCCCCAGCATTTT	CATSREGWGNQPQHF
TRBV28	TRBJ1-5	-	many	TGTGCCAGCAGTTTAACCAGGGTTCGGCCCCAGCATTTT	CASSLTRVRPQHF
TRBV12-3/TRBV12-4	TRBJ2-1	-	many	TGTGCCAGCAGTTATGGACCCTCTAGAGGATCCTACAATGAGCAGTTCTTC	CASSYGPSRGSYNEQFF
TRBV28	TRBJ1-5	-	few	TGTGCCAGCAGTTTATGGAGTAGCAATCAGCCCCAGCATTTT	CASSLWSSNQPQHF
TRBV2	TRBJ2-2	TRBD2	many	TGTGCCAGCAGAAGGACTAGCGTGAACACCGGGGAGCTGTTTTTT	CASRRTSVNTGELFF
TRBV2	TRBJ2-3	-	many	TGTGCCAGCAGTGAAGGGCTTGCAGATACGCAGTATTTT	CASSEGLADTQYF
TRBV27	TRBJ2-6	-	many	TGTGCCAGCAGTTTGATCACTAGCTCTGGGGCCAACGTCCTGACTTTC	CASSLITSSGANVLTF
TRBV12-3/TRBV12-4	TRBJ2-3	-	many	TGTGCCAGCAGTTTGACAGCCAAGGATACGCAGTATTTT	CASSLTAKDTQYF
TRBV10-1	TRBJ2-2	-	many	TGCGCCAGCAGTGAGCGCGCCAGGTTGGAGTACACCGGGGAGCTGTTTTTT	CASSERARLEYTGELFF
TRBV12-3/TRBV12-4	TRBJ1-1	-	-	TGTGCCAGCAGTGGATACAGGGAACTGGGAATGAACACTGAAGCTTTCTTT	CASSGYRELGMNTEAFF
TRBV30	TRBJ1-2	TRBD1	many	TGTGCCTGGAGTATCAGGGGGCCCAGCTATGGCTACACCTTC	CAWSIRGPSYGYTF
TRBV27	TRBJ1-5	-	many	TGTGCCAGCAGCCACGAAGGGGCCCAGCATTTT	CASSHEGAQHF
TRBV7-8	TRBJ1-3	-	many	TGTGCCAGCAGCTTAGCGACGTACTCTGGAAACACCATATATTTT	CASSLATYSGNTIYF
TRBV11-1	TRBJ2-7	-	-	TGTGCCAGCAGCCCAAGGGACGTCTCCGGCTACGAGCAGTACTTC	CASSPRDVSGYEQYF
TRBV11-2	TRBJ2-7	TRBD1	-	TGTGCCAGCAGCTCCGGGACAGGGACCAACGAGCAGTACTTC	CASSSGTGTNEQYF
TRBV6-2/TRBV6-3	TRBJ2-1	TRBD2	-	TGTGCCAGCAGTTACTCGATGGGACTAGCGGGAGTGAAGGAAAAATACAATGAGCAGTTCTTC	CASSYSMGLAGVKEKYNEQFF
TRBV28	TRBJ2-5	TRBD2	-	TGTGCCAGCAGTGAAACTAGCGCCATTGAGACCCAGTACTTC	CASSETSAIETQYF
TRBV7-9	TRBJ2-3	-	many	TGTGCCAGCAGCTTAGCTTGGCAGGGTGACACAGATACGCAGTATTTT	CASSLAWQGDTDTQYF
TRBV10-2	TRBJ1-1	-	-	TGCGCCAGCAGAGGCAGGGGGAACACTGAAGCTTTCTTT	CASRGRGNTEAFF
TRBV5-1	TRBJ2-5	-	many	TGCGCCAGCAGCTTGGCTTGGACCGCACGCCTCCGGGGAGAGACCCAGTACTTC	CASSLAWTARLRGETQYF
TRBV9	TRBJ2-2	-	many	TGTGCCAGCAGCGTAGCTACAGACCCGAACACCGGGGAGCTGTTTTTT	CASSVATDPNTGELFF
TRBV7-2	TRBJ2-7	TRBD1	many	TGTGCCAGCAGCAGGTTCGGGACAGGGGGCGGCGAGCAGTACTTC	CASSRFGTGGGEQYF
TRBV12-3/TRBV12-4	TRBJ2-1	TRBD2	many	TGTGCCAGCAGTTTACCGGGAGGGGGAAATGAGCAGTTCTTC	CASSLPGGGNEQFF
TRBV25-1	TRBJ2-2	-	few	TGTGCCAGCAGCACAGGGTTCGTCGGGGAGCTGTTTTTT	CASSTGFVGELFF
TRBV5-5	TRBJ2-2	-	-	TGTGCCAGCAGCTTGCAGACCGACTTGGGGTTGAGCACCGGGGAGCTGTTTTTT	CASSLQTDLGLSTGELFF
TRBV3-1	TRBJ2-1	-	many	TGTGCCAGCAGCCATCGAGGGACACCCATTGTGAATGAGCAGTTCTTC	CASSHRGTPIVNEQFF